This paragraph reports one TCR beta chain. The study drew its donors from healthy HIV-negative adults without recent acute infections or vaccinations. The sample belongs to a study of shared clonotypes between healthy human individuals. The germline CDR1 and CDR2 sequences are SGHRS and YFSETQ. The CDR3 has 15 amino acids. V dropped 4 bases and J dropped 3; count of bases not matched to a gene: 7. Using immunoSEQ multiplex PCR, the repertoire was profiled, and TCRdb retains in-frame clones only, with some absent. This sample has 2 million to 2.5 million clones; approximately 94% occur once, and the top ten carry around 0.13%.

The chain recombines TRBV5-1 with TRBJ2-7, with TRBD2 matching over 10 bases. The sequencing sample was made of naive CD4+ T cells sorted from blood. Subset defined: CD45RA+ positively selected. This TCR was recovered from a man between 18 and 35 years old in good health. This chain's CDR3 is CASSPWTSGIYEQYF. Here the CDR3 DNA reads TGCGCCAGCAGCCCGTGGACTAGCGGAATCTACGAGCAGTACTTC. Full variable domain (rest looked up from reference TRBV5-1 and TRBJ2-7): KAGVTQTPRYLIKTRGQQVTLSCSPISGHRSVSWYQQTPGQGLQFLFEYFSETQRNKGNFPGRFSGRQFSNSRSEMNVSTLELGDSALYLCASSPWTSGIYEQYFGPGTRLTVT.